These 11 T cell receptor beta chains were all obtained from the same sample, sequenced in a study of cytomegalovirus exposure and HLA in healthy donors. The PCR used 60 Vbeta and 13 Jbeta primers. Assay: immunoSEQ multiplex PCR; the TCRdb copy retains only in-frame clones and omits some. This table has 65,000 to 90,000 clones, less than 80% appearing once. Sequenced input: PBMCs. The origin of the receptors is a woman in her thirties or forties in good health and CMV-seropositive.

The V call is TRBV29-1, the J call TRBJ2-5; D unresolved. The CDR3 spans 12 residues. V was pared by 5 bases and J by 2 bases, with 9 bases between. CDR1 is SQVTM, CDR2 ANQGSEA, per germline. The CDR3 nucleotides read TGCAGCGTTCGGAGCGATCAAGAGACCCAGTACTTC. It translates to CSVRSDQETQYF.

J is TRBJ1-2 and V is TRBV7-3, with TRBD1 matching over 8 bases. Germline V gene sequence: CDR1 SGHTA, CDR2 FQGTGA. The ends lost 6 bases at V and 4 bases at J; junction bases unmatched: 13. The CDR3 spans 16 residues. In DNA, the CDR3 is TGTGCCAGCAGTCGAATCGGACAGGGCACGATCTATGGCTACACCTTC. As protein: CASSRIGQGTIYGYTF.

The CDR3 nucleotides read TGCGCCAGCAGCTCTACAGCTGAGAGAACCTACGAGCAGTACTTC. As protein: CASSSTAERTYEQYF. This chain joins TRBV5-1 and TRBJ2-7; D not certain. This CDR3 spans 15 amino acids. The V end lost 3 bases, the J end lost 2 bases, and 15 bases lay between the germline ends. CDR1 and CDR2 (germline): SGHRS, YFSETQ.

This rearrangement joins TRBV14 to TRBJ2-7; the D gene is possibly TRBD1 (5 bases). Germline CDR1 SGHDN, CDR2 FVKESK. The CDR3 is made up of 13 amino acids. Trimming stripped 4 bases from V and 7 bases from J, with 14 bases between. CDR3 sequence: CASSLRVLGEQYF. The CDR3, as DNA: TGTGCCAGCAGCCTCAGGGTATTGGGTGAGCAGTACTTC.

This clone was seen a few times. This sequence joins TRBV7-8 and TRBJ1-5, with 9 positions matching TRBD1. The CDR3 consists of 17 residues. Germline CDR1 and CDR2: SGHVS and FQNEAQ. V dropped 1 base and J dropped 4; count of bases not matched to a gene: 8. Written as DNA, the CDR3 is TGTGCCAGCAGCTTAGGTGTGACAGGGGGTTGGAATCAGCCCCAGCATTTT. It translates to CASSLGVTGGWNQPQHF.

On this clone itself: A read error may account for a junction end that differs from germline. V and J are TRBV4-1 and TRBJ1-1; TRBD1 is a possible D gene (5 bases). Germline-derived CDR1 and CDR2 are MGHRA and YSYEKL. This CDR3 spans 14 amino acids. The CDR3 here is CTSSRTGGNTEAFF. The CDR3 DNA sequence: TGCACCAGCAGTCGTACCGGGGGAAACACTGAAGCTTTCTTT.

The CDR3 sequence: CASSLFIRDRTNPFF. The CDR3 region has the DNA TGTGCCAGCAGCTTATTTATCCGGGACAGGACTAATCCTTTCTTT. J is TRBJ1-1 and V is TRBV7-9; 8 nucleotides agree with TRBD1. The junction had 14 bases not matched to a gene; V was cut back by 2 bases and J by 12 bases. The germline CDR1 and CDR2 sequences are SEHNR and FQNEAQ (reference sequence). The CDR3 loop spans 15 amino acids. Full variable domain (missing parts from reference TRBV7-9 and TRBJ1-1): DTGVSQNPRHKITKRGQNVTFRCDPISEHNRLYWYRQTLGQGPEFLTYFQNEAQLEKSRLLSDRFSAERPKGSFSTLEIQRTEQGDSAMYLCASSLFIRDRTNPFFGQGTRLTVV.

CDR3 loop: CASSLHRGGEDTQYF. CDR3 nucleotide sequence: TGCGCCAGCAGCTTGCACCGCGGGGGGGAAGATACGCAGTATTTT. The chain couples TRBV5-1 to TRBJ2-3, with 9 bases fitting TRBD2. V lost 1 base and J lost 5; bases outside the gene matches: 5. CDR3 length equals 15 residues. Germline CDR1 is SGHRS and CDR2 is YFSETQ.

The J gene is TRBJ2-7, the V gene TRBV27, with 10 positions matching TRBD1. Germline V gives CDR1 MNHEY, CDR2 SMNVEV (reference sequence). The CDR3 has 15 amino acids. The V segment lost 0 bases and the J segment 2 bases; nucleotides outside the gene matches: 1. The CDR3 coding sequence is TGTGCCAGCAGTTTATCGGGACAGGGGACCTACGAGCAGTACTTC. This sequence encodes CASSLSGQGTYEQYF.

The chain uses TRBV5-1 and TRBJ2-6; D gene unclear. The V and J ends lost 1 base and 1 base respectively, with 9 bases between them. CDR3 length: 16 amino acids. Germline CDR1 is SGHRS and CDR2 is YFSETQ. This CDR3 is CASSLKVTSGANVLTF. As DNA, the CDR3 is TGCGCCAGCAGCTTGAAAGTCACATCTGGGGCCAACGTCCTGACTTTC.

The chain links TRBV9 to TRBJ2-7; the D gene is possibly TRBD2 (5 bases). Germline-derived CDR1 and CDR2 are SGDLS and YYNGEE. Trimming took 0 bases from V and 2 from J, leaving 9 bases between them. The CDR3 sequence is 14 residues long. DNA for the CDR3: TGTGCCAGCAGCGTAGAAGGAGGAGCCTACGAGCAGTACTTC. Amino acid sequence: CASSVEGGAYEQYF.